This TCR beta chain was retrieved from a study of blood T cell repertoires in COVID-19. Across the whole study: From the United States, Italy and Spain came samples of acute and convalescent COVID-19. Nucleic acid was either cDNA or gDNA, and it came from T cells, B-cell-depleted T cells, or PBMCs.

Seattle-derived patients entered the study during active infection and were followed longitudinally. CDR3 size: 16 residues. Germline CDR1 reads KGHSH; CDR2 reads LQKENI. Trimming took 5 bases from V and 0 from J; bases not matched to a gene: 2. Authors' methods: Reference gene primer amplification yielded estimated nucleated cell counts. Data came from immunoSEQ multiplex PCR; TCRdb stores just in-frame clones and leaves some out. The V and J calls and clone size come from that table; D and trimming were worked out from the DNA. The sample contains around 310,000 clones, nearly 90% of which appear only once.

The origin of this receptor is a woman between 35 and 50 years old with COVID-19, enrolled during active disease. The chain recombines TRBV18 with TRBJ1-5; 12 nucleotides match TRBD1. Sequenced material: peripheral blood. The CDR3 nucleotides are TGTGCCAGCTCATCGGGACAGGGGGCTAGCAATCAGCCCCAGCATTTT. Translated: CASSSGQGASNQPQHF.